This TCR beta chain derives from a study of cytomegalovirus exposure and HLA in healthy donors. This CDR3 contains 14 residues. V trimming: 5 bases; J trimming: 3 bases; junction bases outside the gene matches: 4. Germline V gene sequence: CDR1 SGHRS, CDR2 YFSETQ. As regards this clone: The sample holds other DNA sequences that translate to the same CDR3.

Primers included in the PCR were 60 Vbeta and 13 Jbeta primers. Only in-frame clones appear in the TCRdb table, and some are missing; sequencing was by immunoSEQ multiplex PCR. The sample has about 110,000 clones, about 70% seen once; the top ten hold around 3.9%. The chain carries TRBV5-1 and TRBJ2-5; 10 nucleotides align to TRBD2. The sequence derives from a woman aged 40-49 years in good health and CMV-seronegative. Sequencing was performed on PBMCs. The CDR3 bases are TGCGCCAGCAGTTCTGGACTAGCGGAAGAGACCCAGTACTTC. It encodes CASSSGLAEETQYF.